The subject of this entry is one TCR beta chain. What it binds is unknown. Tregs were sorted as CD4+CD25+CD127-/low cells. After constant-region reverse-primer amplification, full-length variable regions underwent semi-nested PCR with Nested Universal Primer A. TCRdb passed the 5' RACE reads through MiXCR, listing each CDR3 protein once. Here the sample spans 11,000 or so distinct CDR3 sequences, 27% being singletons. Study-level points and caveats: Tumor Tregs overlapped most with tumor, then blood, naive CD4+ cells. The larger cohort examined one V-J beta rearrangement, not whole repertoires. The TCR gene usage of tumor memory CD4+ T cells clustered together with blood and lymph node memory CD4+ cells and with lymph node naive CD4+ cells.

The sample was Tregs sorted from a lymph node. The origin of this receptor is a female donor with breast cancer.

The CDR3 spells CAWNRDSNQPQHF. The CDR3 region has the DNA TGTGCCTGGAACCGGGACAGTAATCAGCCCCAGCATTTT. This rearrangement joins TRBV30 to TRBJ1-5, with 7 bases matching TRBD1. CDR1 and CDR2 (germline): GTSNPN, SVGIG (reference sequence). V shed 4 bases and J 4 bases; nucleotides not matched to a gene: 4. The CDR3 is made up of 13 amino acids. The whole variable domain, filled in from reference TRBV30 and TRBJ1-5, reads SQTIHQWPATLVQPVGSPLSLECTVEGTSNPNLYWYRQAAGRGLQLLFYSVGIGQISSEVPQNLSASRPQDRQFILSSKKLLLSDSGFYLCAWNRDSNQPQHFGDGTRLSIL.